A single sample is the source of the 2 T cell receptor beta chains below, sequenced in a study of technical replicates of blood from a few donors. Measured with immunoSEQ multiplex PCR; TCRdb has only the in-frame clones, and not every one. Of fewer than 20,000 clones in the sample, 85% to 90% were seen once. The sequencing sample was made of PBMCs. These receptors were taken from a human donor in good health.

V usage is TRBV6-4 and J usage is TRBJ2-1, with 8 bases identical to TRBD2. Germline assignment: CDR1 MRHNA and CDR2 SNTAGT. Trimming took 0 bases from V and 6 from J; bases not matched to a gene: 7. The CDR3 is 16 residues long. CDR3 in amino acids: CASSDSAAGDFNEQFF. CDR3 DNA sequence: TGTGCCAGCAGTGACTCTGCAGCGGGAGATTTCAATGAGCAGTTCTTC.

The genes are TRBV27 and TRBJ2-5; tentative D call: TRBD1 (6 bases). The CDR3 is 14 amino acids. The germline gives CDR1 MNHEY, CDR2 SMNVEV (reference sequence). V was trimmed by 6 bases and J by 1 base, leaving 12 bases between them. The CDR3 DNA reads as TGTGCCAGCAGGGTACAGGGTACCCAAGAGACCCAGTACTTC. It codes for CASRVQGTQETQYF.